The subject of this entry is one TCR beta chain. This clone was picked up a small number of times. Its antigen remains undetermined. Per-nucleotide qualities are absent, and no much larger clonotype sits a single base away. CDR1 and CDR2 are drawn from the germline V gene: MNHEY, SVGAGI. The CDR3 spans 15 residues, from the cysteine through the phenylalanine. Just CDR3 DNA is preserved here, 45 bases in frame from base 1. Here V drops 4 bases and J drops 7 bases, and the junction holds 9 bases not matched to any gene. The sample originates from a study of cytomegalovirus exposure and HLA in healthy donors (TCRdb year 2017). In the study overall: In an earlier analysis of approximately 500 of the donors, under 300 Gb of sequence data and 95 million to 130 million unique TCR beta sequences from 180 million or so T cells were reported. Roughly 300 gigabases of sequencing data and around 87 million unique TCR sequences were included in an early release covering roughly 600 HLA-typed donors. The genetic ancestry cluster associated with self-reported Caucasian donors included around 76% of the 300 to 400 genotyped donors. The study aimed to test whether cataloging public T cell receptors could reveal signatures of past pathogen exposure. The study used immunosequencing to profile the T cell repertoires of approximately 650 subjects and linked those repertoires to cytomegalovirus serostatus. Besides the first cohort of around 670 subjects, a separate validation cohort made up of roughly 130 different subjects was used. High-throughput TCR immunosequencing, statistical association of individual TCRs with disease status, and machine learning were combined to predict cytomegalovirus infection status. A later analysis re-analyzed previously published TCR beta repertoires from hundreds of donors and added high-resolution HLA genotyping to study TCR occurrence patterns. The later analysis used no new phenotypic data to find candidate immune exposures, relying instead on TCR beta sequences and their occurrence across donors. An earlier analysis of approximately 580 of the donors used high-throughput TCR beta sequencing to judge whether each TCR beta V gene segment behaved as functional or pseudogenic. Donor age, sex, ethnicity and CMV serostatus were compiled together with the repertoire data. In a later genetic analysis, genome-wide SNP genotypes for about three fifths of the 666 donors were used, and that subset was treated as a discovery cohort. Every discovery cohort repertoire had been produced on one sequencing platform. Class I and class II HLA loci were covered by the typing at four-digit resolution. The number of donors typed differed by locus, with about 629-630 for A, B, C, DRB1 and DQB1, about 500 for DQA1, approximately 570 for DPA1, and around 430 for DPB1. Because of strong linkage in the cohort, a handful of DR-DQ haplotypes were treated as single units for association and clustering. Across roughly 420 genotyped donors of the cohort, an average of approximately 220,000 unique TCR beta nucleotide sequences per donor were sequenced, and around 19% of those sequences were non-productive.

The cohort comprised several hundred healthy bone marrow donors. Cohort members were all nominally healthy when sampled, although unrecorded immune exposures were likely present. The donor tested CMV seronegative, placing the donor among the roughly 340 seronegative members of the cohort. Each donor provided a peripheral blood sample, and peripheral blood mononuclear cells were used for TCR beta sequencing. The Qiagen DNeasy Blood Extraction Kit was used to extract genomic DNA from the blood cell samples. Libraries came from the immunoSEQ multiplex PCR assay. For the multiplex PCR, a mixture combining 60 forward primers for TCR Vbeta segments and 13 reverse primers for TCR Jbeta segments was used. The CDR3 region of rearranged TCR beta genes was amplified from genomic DNA with a multiplex PCR assay. The amplified TCR beta libraries were sequenced on the Illumina HiSeq System as 87-base-pair reads. Concerning the study's data processing: Across the 500 to 700 repertoires, a later analysis counted some 81 million unique TCR beta chains, roughly 11 million of which were shared by at least two donors. Raw reads were error-corrected and collapsed into unique sequences by a nearest-neighbor algorithm in which closely related sequences were merged to remove PCR and sequencing errors. To assign V, D and J gene segments, CDR3 sequences were aligned to IMGT reference sequences. For a sequence to be retained, at least a six-nucleotide match to both a V gene segment and a J gene segment was required. Rearrangements were called productive when the CDR3 lacked stop codons and stayed in frame with V and J; all others were non-productive. CDR3 was defined according to IMGT convention as the region running from the second conserved V-encoded cysteine to the conserved J-encoded phenylalanine. In an earlier analysis of around 640 of the donors, sequences lacking an unambiguous match to a single V gene segment were excluded. In an earlier analysis of a few hundred of the donors, V segments were called functional above 56.7% productive rearrangements and were called segregating when the between-donor standard deviation exceeded 5%. A statistical classification framework was built to diagnose cytomegalovirus status from the catalog of TCR beta chain sequences. In a later analysis, V and J genes were assigned by comparing TCR nucleotide sequences against IMGT/GENE-DB human TR gene sequences. The TCRdist pipeline was used in a later analysis to assign CDR3 sequences and most-parsimonious VDJ recombination scenarios. In a later analysis, every TCR beta chain was defined by the combination of its CDR3 amino acid sequence and its V-gene family, and reads without a unique V-gene family were dropped. A later analysis removed 600 or so highly shared, low-generation-probability nucleotide sequences to deal with suspected cross-contamination and a sequencing artifact. For each public chain, a later analysis derived a clonal expansion index from normalized ranks of inferred template counts within each repertoire. In a later analysis, generation probabilities were computed with a VDJ recombination model fitted to out-of-frame rearrangements, and the resulting probabilities were checked against IGoR. In a later analysis, TCR-TCR, TCR-HLA and TCR-CMV co-occurrence was scored with hypergeometric tests, and a repertoire-size bias correction was applied to TCR pairs. False discovery rates were estimated in a later analysis by permuting HLA or CMV assignments 20 times. In a later analysis, co-occurring TCRs were grouped using DBSCAN, with TCRdist sequence similarity added in when clustering inside HLA-allele-positive subsets. Co-occurrence clustering excluded repertoires with fewer than 30,000 or more than 120,000 public chains, plus five with anomalous nucleotide sharing. As stored in TCRdb, this immuneACCESS dataset retains in-frame rearrangements with V and J assigned. A fraction of the clones does not appear; measured against another copy, unresolved V genes explain less than half of the discrepancy, and the remainder lacks a known reason. That table supplies the V and J calls and clone size; D and trimming were determined from the DNA. Here the sample has 150,000 to 200,000 clones; approximately 78% occur a single time. Approximately 3.1% of the sample is taken by the ten largest.

Broad study findings and their caveats: Correlated functional status among segregating V segments might be attributable to linkage disequilibrium, but an unknown experimental factor could not be ruled out. Over 15 rarely observed V segments, including chromosome 9 orphons, were excluded from the earlier analysis of a few hundred of the donors because counts were too low. In a later analysis, TCR association rates were found to vary across HLA loci, with the most associated TCRs seen for DRB1 alleles and the fewest for HLA-C alleles. In this cohort, only TCR beta chains were sequenced, and detectable features were limited by the absence of alpha or paired-chain data. A later analysis reported that several top co-occurrence clusters appeared linked to parvovirus B19, influenza, CMV and Epstein-Barr virus. While some public TCRs were present in many individuals, most TCR sequences turned up only very rarely across donors. In an earlier analysis of approximately 590 of the donors, most TCR beta V segments were observed in productive rearrangements about 87% or about 30% of the time, broadly matching IMGT annotations. Because the 87-base-pair reads could not distinguish some IMGT-functional V segments, including TRBV6-2 and TRBV6-3, those segments were excluded. The authors suggested that the approach could potentially be generalized to other disease states and immunological phenotypes. A later analysis found that HLA-associated TCR beta chains were more clonally expanded and had lower generation probabilities than equally common non-associated chains. Assigning TCR associations to individual alleles was difficult when HLA alleles, especially DR and DQ, strongly co-occurred. The classifier was reported to diagnose cytomegalovirus status with high specificity and sensitivity in both the original and validation cohorts. According to a later analysis, most CMV-associated TCR beta chains appeared to be HLA-restricted, and the HLA associations seemed to be driven largely by CMV exposure. A further reported finding was that TCR beta sequences accurately predicted the HLA-A and HLA-B alleles for most subjects in the first cohort. A cluster of highly shared sequence variants was judged likely to represent a technical artifact of the sequencing pipeline. Because HLA typing was unavailable for some donors at each locus, only the typed subset was used in association tests. In vitro tests confirmed that a few of the cytomegalovirus-associated TCR beta chains recognize cytomegalovirus antigens. A later genetic analysis reported fewer N-insertions in productive TCRs among donors in an Asian-associated ancestry cluster than the roughly 720-donor mean. Specific HLA alleles were associated with around 18,000 TCR beta sequences at a false discovery rate of 0.05 in a later analysis. The only immune exposure information available for the cohort was CMV serostatus. Roughly uniform sequencing depth across donors was assumed in presence/absence analyses, although this assumption may not hold. The study listed 164 TCR beta chains as associated with cytomegalovirus. An association between a missense DCLRE1C variant and V-gene and J-gene trimming of TCR beta chains was found in a later genetic analysis and replicated in an independent cohort.

Sequencing was done on a sample of PBMCs. This clonotype originated in a woman between 40 and 50 years old in good health and CMV-seronegative. The V and J segments used are TRBV6-5 and TRBJ2-2, and TRBD2 aligns with 7 junction nucleotides. CDR3 region: CASSLIAGVNGELFF. The DNA reads as follows: TGTGCCAGCAGTTTAATCGCGGGGGTGAACGGGGAGCTGTTTTTT.